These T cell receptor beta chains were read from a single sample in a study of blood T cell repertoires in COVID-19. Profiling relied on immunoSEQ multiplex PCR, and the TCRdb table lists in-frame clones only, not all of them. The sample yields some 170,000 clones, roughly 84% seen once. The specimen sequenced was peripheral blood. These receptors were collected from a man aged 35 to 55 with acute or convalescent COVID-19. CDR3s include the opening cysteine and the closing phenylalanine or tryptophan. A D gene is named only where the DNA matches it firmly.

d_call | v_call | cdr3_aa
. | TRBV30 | CAWSVPRRGNYEQYF
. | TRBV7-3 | CASSLLRGEGYTF
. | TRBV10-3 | CAISVGGARTDTQYF
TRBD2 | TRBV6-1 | CASSETGGRGEQFF
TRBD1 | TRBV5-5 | CASRRQGAWEEQYF
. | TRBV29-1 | CSVEELTGLGGYTF
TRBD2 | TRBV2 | CASRSTSGGVVDTQYF
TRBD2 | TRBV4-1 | CASSQGAGGSKNIQYF
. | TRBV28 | CASNFVQTVRTDEQYF
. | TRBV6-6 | CASRYSMSTEAFF
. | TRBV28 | CASSLRGYGDGYTF
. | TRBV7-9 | CASSPGGASGNTIYF
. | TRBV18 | CASSKEQNTEAFF
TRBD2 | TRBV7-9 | CASGERGFQETQYF
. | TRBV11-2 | CASSLVGRQETQYF
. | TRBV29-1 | CSVVRQANTEAFF
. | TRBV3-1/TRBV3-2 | CASSQDDRGIFSGANVLTF
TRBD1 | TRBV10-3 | CAIRGTASGNTIYF
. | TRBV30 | CAWMGDSYNEQFF
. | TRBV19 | CASSHRASYEQYF
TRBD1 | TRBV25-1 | CASSGYRDRGYEQYF
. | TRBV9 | CASSVEPLGGSPLHF
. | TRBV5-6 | CASSPSLDTIYF
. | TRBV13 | CASSLTIDSRDGYTF
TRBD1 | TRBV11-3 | CASSLDRDSYNEQFF
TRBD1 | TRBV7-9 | CASSPRTGKSGELFF
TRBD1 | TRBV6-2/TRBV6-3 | CASSSITGAYNEQFF
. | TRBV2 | CASSVQAATNEKLFF
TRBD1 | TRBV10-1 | CASSGQGLRDNEQFF
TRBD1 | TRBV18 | CASLPGQGIYGYTF
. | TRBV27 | CASSLLFGGGEQYF
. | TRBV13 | CASSLGQGDEQYF
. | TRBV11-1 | CASMTPGAYEQYF
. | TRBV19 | CASSTPGLVNQPQHF
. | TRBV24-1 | CATSDPLRAAGNQPQHF
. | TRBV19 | CASRGNNQPQHF
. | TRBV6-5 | CASSYLRGDEKLFF
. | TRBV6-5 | CASSSSVNTEAFF
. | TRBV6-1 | CASSDGGWSHTGANVLTF
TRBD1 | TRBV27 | CASGTASVGYTF
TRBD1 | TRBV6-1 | CASSERGRSNQPQHF
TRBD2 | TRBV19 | CASSDSGTGGAKNIQYF
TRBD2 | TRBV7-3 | CASSGTSGFGEQFF
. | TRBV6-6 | CASSPGEPGQETQYF
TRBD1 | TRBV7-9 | CASSSDRGVAGNQPQHF
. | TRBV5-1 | CASSLEGVVDEKLFF
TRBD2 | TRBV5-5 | CASRSLAGVSYEQYF
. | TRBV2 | CASSVQGEGKPQHF
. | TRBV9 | CASSTQGSGVRGYTF
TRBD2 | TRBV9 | CASSVDGGSSYNEQFF